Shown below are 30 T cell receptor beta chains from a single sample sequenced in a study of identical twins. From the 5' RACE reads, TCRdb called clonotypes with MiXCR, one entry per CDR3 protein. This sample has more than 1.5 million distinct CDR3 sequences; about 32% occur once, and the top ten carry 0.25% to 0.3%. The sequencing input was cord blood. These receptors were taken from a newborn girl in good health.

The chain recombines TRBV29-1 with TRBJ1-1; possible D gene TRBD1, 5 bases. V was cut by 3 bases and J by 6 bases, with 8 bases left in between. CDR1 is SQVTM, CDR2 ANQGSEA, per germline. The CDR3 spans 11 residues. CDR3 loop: CSVEQGPEAFF. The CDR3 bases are TGCAGCGTTGAGCAGGGACCTGAAGCTTTCTTT.

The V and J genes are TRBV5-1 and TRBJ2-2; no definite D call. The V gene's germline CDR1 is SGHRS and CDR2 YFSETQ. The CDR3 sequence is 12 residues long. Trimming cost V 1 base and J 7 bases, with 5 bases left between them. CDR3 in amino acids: CASSLILGELFF. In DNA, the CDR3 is TGCGCCAGCAGCTTGATACTCGGGGAGCTGTTTTTT.

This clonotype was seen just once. The CDR3 coding sequence is TGTGCCAGCAGTGAAGCGCGGGGGTTTACTGAAGCTTTCTTT. This codes for CASSEARGFTEAFF. J is TRBJ1-1 and V is TRBV6-1; D is possibly TRBD1 (5 bases). Germline V gene lookup returns CDR1 MNHNS and CDR2 SASEGT. Trimming left V 0 bases short and J 5 bases short, with 10 bases between. This CDR3 comprises 14 residues.

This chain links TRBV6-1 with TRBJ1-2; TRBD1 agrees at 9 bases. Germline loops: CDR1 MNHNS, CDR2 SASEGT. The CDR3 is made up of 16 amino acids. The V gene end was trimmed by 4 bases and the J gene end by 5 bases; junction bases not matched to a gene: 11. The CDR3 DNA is TGTGCCAGCAGTGGACCGGGACAGGGAGTATCTTATGGCTACACCTTC. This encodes CASSGPGQGVSYGYTF.

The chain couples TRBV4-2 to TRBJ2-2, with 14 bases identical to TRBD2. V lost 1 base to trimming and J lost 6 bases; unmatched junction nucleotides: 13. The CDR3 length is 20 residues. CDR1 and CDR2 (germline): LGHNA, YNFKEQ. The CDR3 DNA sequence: TGTGCCAGCAGCCAAGGCCTGGGGACTAGCGGGGGCCCCATTCCCGGGGAGCTGTTTTTT. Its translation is CASSQGLGTSGGPIPGELFF.

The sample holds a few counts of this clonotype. The CDR3 DNA follows: TGTGCCAGCAGCTTTCTACTGGGCCCTAGCACAGATACGCAGTATTTT. It specifies CASSFLLGPSTDTQYF. V usage is TRBV7-2 and J usage is TRBJ2-3; D remains unclear. V lost 3 bases, J lost 0 bases, and 13 bases lay in between. Germline CDR1 and CDR2: SGHTA and FQGNSA. The CDR3 totals 16 residues. Full variable domain (remainder filled in from reference TRBV7-2 and TRBJ2-3): GAGVSQSPSNKVTEKGKDVELRCDPISGHTALYWYRQSLGQGLEFLIYFQGNSAPDKSGLPSDRFSAERTGGSVSTLTIQRTQQEDSAVYLCASSFLLGPSTDTQYFGPGTRLTVL.

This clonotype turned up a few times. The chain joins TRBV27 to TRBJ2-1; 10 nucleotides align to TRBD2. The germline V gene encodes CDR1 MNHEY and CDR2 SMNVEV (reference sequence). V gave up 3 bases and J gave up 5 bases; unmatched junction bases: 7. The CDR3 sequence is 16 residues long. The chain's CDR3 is CASSFLGLAGDNEQFF. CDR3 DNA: TGTGCCAGCAGTTTCTTAGGCCTAGCGGGGGACAATGAGCAGTTCTTC.

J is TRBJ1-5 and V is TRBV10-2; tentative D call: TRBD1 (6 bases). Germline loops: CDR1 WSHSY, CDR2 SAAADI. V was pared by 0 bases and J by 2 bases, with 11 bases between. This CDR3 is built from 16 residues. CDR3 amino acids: CASSESIGQRNQPQHF. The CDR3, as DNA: TGCGCCAGCAGTGAGTCGATAGGACAGCGCAATCAGCCCCAGCATTTT.

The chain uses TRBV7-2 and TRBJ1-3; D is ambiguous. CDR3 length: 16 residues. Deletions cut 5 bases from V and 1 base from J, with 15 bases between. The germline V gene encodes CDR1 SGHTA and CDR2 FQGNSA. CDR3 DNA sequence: TGTGCCAGCAGCCGAGACGGTTTTACGTCTGGAAACACCATATATTTT. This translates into CASSRDGFTSGNTIYF.

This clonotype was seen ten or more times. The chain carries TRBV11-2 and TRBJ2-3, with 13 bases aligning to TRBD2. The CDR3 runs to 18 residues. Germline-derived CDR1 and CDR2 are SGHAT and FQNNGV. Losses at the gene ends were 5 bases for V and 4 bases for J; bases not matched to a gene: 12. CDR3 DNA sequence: TGTGCCAGCAGCCGACAGACGACTAGCGGGGGGCCAGCAGATACGCAGTATTTT. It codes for CASSRQTTSGGPADTQYF.

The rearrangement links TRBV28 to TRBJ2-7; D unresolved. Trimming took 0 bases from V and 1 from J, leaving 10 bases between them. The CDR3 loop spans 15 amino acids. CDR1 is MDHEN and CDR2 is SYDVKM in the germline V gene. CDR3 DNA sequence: TGTGCCAGCAGTTTATGGACCTACGGATCCTACGAGCAGTACTTC. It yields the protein CASSLWTYGSYEQYF.

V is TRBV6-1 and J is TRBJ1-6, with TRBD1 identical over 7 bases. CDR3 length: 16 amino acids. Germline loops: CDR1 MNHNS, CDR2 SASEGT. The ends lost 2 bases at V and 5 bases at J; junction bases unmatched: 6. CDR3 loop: CASSESGTVHNSPLHF. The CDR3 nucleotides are TGTGCCAGCAGTGAATCGGGGACAGTTCATAATTCACCCCTCCACTTT.

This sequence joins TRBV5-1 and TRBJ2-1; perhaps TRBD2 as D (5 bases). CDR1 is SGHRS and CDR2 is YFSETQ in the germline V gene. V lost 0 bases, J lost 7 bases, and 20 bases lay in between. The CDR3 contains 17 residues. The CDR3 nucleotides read TGCGCCAGCAGCTTGGATTCCCTAGCATGGGTAGGAAATGAGCAGTTCTTC. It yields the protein CASSLDSLAWVGNEQFF.

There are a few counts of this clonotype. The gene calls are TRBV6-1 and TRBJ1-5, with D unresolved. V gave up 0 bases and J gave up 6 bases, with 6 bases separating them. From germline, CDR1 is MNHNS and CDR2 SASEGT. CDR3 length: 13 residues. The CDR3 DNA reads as TGTGCCAGCAGTGAAGCCGAGGGTCAGCCCCAGCATTTT. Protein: CASSEAEGQPQHF.

This chain's CDR3 is CASSLESRSLSQYF. The CDR3 bases are TGTGCCAGCAGCTTAGAAAGCCGGTCGCTGAGCCAGTACTTC. The rearrangement joins TRBV11-1 to TRBJ2-5; no definite D call. This CDR3 contains 14 residues. Trimming took 1 base from V and 10 from J, leaving 16 bases between them. Germline lookup yields CDR1 SGHAT and CDR2 FQDESV (reference sequence).

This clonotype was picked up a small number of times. The CDR3 nucleotides are TGTGCCAGCAGCAAACTAACCAGGGGCTCCCCGCTCTACGAGCAGTACTTC. This encodes CASSKLTRGSPLYEQYF. The V gene is TRBV21-1, the J gene TRBJ2-7; the tabulated D call, TRBD1, remains unverified against the DNA. TRBV21-1 counts as a pseudogene. The CDR3 is 17 residues long.

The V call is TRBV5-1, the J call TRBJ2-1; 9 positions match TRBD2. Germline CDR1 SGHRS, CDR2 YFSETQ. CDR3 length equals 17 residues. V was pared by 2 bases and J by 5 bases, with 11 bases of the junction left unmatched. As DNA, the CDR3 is TGCGCCAGCAGCTTTTCCTTTAGCGGGAGTCGCAACAATGAGCAGTTCTTC. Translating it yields CASSFSFSGSRNNEQFF.

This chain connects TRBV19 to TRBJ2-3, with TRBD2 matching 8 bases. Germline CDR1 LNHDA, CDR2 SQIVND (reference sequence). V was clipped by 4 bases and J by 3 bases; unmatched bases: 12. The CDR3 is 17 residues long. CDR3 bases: TGTGCCAGTAGTACAAGAGGCAGAACGGGAGGGACAGATACGCAGTATTTT. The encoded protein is CASSTRGRTGGTDTQYF.

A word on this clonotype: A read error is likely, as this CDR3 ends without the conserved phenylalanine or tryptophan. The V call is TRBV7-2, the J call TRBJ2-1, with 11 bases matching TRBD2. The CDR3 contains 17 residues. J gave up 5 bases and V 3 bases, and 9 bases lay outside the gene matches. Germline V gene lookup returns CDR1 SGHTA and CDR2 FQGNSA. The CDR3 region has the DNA TGTGCCAGCAGCTTCGGACTAGCGGGTTTACAAAACAATGAGCAGTTCTTA. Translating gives CASSFGLAGLQNNEQFL.

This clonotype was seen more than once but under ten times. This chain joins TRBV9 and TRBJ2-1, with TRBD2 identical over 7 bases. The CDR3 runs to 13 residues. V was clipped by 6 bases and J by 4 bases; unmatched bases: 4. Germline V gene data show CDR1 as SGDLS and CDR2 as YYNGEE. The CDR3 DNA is TGTGCCAGCAATGTGGGGGGGTACAATGAGCAGTTCTTC. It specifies CASNVGGYNEQFF.

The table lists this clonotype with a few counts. DNA for the CDR3: TGTGCCAGCAGCTTGGACTGGCTCCTCCAAGAGACCCAGTACTTC. This gives the protein CASSLDWLLQETQYF. J is TRBJ2-5 and V is TRBV7-2, with D perhaps TRBD2 (5 bases). The CDR3 contains 15 residues. V shed 3 bases and J shed 1 base, with 12 bases lying between them. CDR1 and CDR2 (germline): SGHTA, FQGNSA.

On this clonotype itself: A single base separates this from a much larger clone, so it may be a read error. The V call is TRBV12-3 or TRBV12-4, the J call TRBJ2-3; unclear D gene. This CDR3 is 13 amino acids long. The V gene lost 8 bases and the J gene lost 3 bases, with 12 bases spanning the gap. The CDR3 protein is CASGARLTDTQYF. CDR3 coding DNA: TGTGCCAGCGGTGCCCGACTGACAGATACGCAGTATTTT.

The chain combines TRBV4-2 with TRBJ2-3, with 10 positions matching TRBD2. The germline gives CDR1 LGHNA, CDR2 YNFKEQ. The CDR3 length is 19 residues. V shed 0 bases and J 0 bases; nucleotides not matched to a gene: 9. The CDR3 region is CASSQDGATTSGSTDTQYF. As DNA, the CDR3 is TGTGCCAGCAGCCAAGATGGGGCGACGACTAGCGGGAGCACAGATACGCAGTATTTT.

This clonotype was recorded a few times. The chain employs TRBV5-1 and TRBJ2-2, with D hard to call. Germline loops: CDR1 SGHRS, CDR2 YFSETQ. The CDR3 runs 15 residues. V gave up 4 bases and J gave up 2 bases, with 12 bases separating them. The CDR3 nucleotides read TGCGCCAGCAGCAGGCCTACCCTTAACACCGGGGAGCTGTTTTTT. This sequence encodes CASSRPTLNTGELFF.

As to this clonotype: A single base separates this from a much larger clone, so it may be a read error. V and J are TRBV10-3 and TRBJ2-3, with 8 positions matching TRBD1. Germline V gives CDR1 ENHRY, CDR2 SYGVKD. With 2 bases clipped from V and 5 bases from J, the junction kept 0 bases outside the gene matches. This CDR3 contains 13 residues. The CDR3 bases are TGTGCCATCAGTGAGACAGGGGGAGATACGCAGTATTTT. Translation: CAISETGGDTQYF.

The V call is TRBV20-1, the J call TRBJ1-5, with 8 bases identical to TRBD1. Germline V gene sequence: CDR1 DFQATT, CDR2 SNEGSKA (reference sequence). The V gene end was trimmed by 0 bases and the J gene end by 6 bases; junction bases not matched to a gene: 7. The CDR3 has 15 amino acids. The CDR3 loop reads CSARDWGQVTQPQHF. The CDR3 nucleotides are TGCAGTGCTAGAGATTGGGGACAGGTCACTCAGCCCCAGCATTTT.

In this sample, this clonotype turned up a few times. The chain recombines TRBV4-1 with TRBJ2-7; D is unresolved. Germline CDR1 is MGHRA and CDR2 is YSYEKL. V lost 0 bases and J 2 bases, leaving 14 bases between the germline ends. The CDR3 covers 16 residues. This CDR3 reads CASSQDQDGWTYEQYF. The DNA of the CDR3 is TGCGCCAGCAGCCAAGATCAGGACGGATGGACCTACGAGCAGTACTTC.

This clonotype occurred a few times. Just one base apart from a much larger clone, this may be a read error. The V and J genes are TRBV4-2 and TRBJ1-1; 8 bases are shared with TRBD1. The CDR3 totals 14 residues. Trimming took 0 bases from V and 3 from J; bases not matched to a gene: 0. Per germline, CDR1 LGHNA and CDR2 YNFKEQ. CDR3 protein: CASSQDRGHTEAFF. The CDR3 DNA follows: TGTGCCAGCAGCCAAGACAGGGGGCACACTGAAGCTTTCTTT.

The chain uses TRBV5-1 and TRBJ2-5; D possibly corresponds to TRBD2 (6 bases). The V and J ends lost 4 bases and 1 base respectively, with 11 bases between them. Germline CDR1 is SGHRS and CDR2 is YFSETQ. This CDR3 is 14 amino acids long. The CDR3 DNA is TGCGCCAGCAGCACACGGGACTCCCAAGAGACCCAGTACTTC. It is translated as CASSTRDSQETQYF. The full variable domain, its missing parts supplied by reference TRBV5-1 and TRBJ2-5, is KAGVTQTPRYLIKTRGQQVTLSCSPISGHRSVSWYQQTPGQGLQFLFEYFSETQRNKGNFPGRFSGRQFSNSRSEMNVSTLELGDSALYLCASSTRDSQETQYFGPGTRLLVL.

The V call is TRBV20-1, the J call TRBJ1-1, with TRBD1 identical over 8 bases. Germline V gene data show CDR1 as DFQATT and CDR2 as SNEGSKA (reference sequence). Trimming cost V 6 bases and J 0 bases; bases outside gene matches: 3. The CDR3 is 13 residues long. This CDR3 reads CSARDRMNTEAFF. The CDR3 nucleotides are TGCAGTGCGAGGGACAGGATGAACACTGAAGCTTTCTTT.